This is a list of T cell receptor beta chains from one sample in a study of T cells in Graves' hyperthyroidism and ophthalmopathy. TCRdb reprocessed the multiplex PCR reads via MiXCR and lists one record per CDR3 protein. This sample has 250,000 to 300,000 distinct CDR3 sequences, with about a sixth found just once. Sequences were obtained from blood. The receptors stem from a woman in her sixties with Graves' ophthalmopathy. Each CDR3 is given with its conserved first and last residue.

V	CDR3
TRBV12-3/TRBV12-4	CASNVTSGPTNEQFF
TRBV20-1	CSARGASGRVNEQFF
TRBV19	CAVSGNTGELFF
TRBV5-5	CASSLILSGGNQETQYF
TRBV7-2	CASSREIGAYNEQFF
TRBV6-2/TRBV6-3	CASSNLPGTGNGYTF
TRBV29-1	CSANVGPRRNTEAFF
TRBV6-2/TRBV6-3	CASRRNINYGYTF
TRBV29-1	CSVPSREKYYGYTF
TRBV2	CASRLAASSYEQYF
TRBV20-1	CSALPPRGPQETQYF
TRBV6-2/TRBV6-3	CASGSISGNTIYF
TRBV5-1	CASTQAGGEGGNTIYF
TRBV5-1	CASSLATVGETQYF
TRBV7-2	CASSLGAGGSEETQYF
TRBV20-1	CSAKTGGDEQFF
TRBV6-1	CASSAVGRNQPQHF
TRBV7-8	CASSSGLAGGLTDTQYF
TRBV20-1	CSARDSGRTNTEAFF
TRBV19	CASSRAGGGTDTQYF
TRBV20-1	CSARGREFTSYEQYF
TRBV12-3/TRBV12-4	CASTLGGTDEKLFF
TRBV7-2	CASSPGTGTLLEQYF
TRBV5-1	CASSLDRRNYGYTF
TRBV3-1	CASSQDTGGANYGYTF
TRBV9	CASSVDTTGELFF
TRBV30	CAWSVVAGAYTQYF
TRBV10-3	CAISPGQGAGTNPEAFF
TRBV10-3	CAISVPSGGENEQFF
TRBV12-5	CASGSPTGTSGEDTQYF
TRBV7-2	CASSLDSINYGYTF
TRBV9	CASSVDEVRAGNTIYF
TRBV7-9	CASSPEDYNEQFF
TRBV4-1	CASSQDERDRGTEAFF
TRBV28	CASHTEASYNEQFF
TRBV12-3/TRBV12-4	CASSPDRGRRYGYTF
TRBV24-1	CATSDLGSNTQYF
TRBV29-1	CSVPIPSSTDTQYF
TRBV5-6	CASSAHGTEAFF
TRBV27	CASSPRTGLPSSTDTQYF
TRBV14	CAGSSWTSGKGDTQYF
TRBV7-6	CASSLRTGGDYGYTF
TRBV7-2	CASSPLWAQWSPGERVSYEQYF
TRBV12-3/TRBV12-4	CASSRGETANIQYF